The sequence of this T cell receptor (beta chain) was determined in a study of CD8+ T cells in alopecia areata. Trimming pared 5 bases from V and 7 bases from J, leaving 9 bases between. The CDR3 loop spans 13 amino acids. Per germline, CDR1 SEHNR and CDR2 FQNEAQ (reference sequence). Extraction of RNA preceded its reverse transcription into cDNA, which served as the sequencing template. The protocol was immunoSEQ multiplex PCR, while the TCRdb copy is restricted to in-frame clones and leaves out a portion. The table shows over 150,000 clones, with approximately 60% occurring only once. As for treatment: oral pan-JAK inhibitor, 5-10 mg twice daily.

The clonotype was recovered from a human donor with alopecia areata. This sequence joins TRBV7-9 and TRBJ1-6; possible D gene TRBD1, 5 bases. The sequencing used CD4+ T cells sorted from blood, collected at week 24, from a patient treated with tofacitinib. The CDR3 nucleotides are TGTGCCAGCAGCCTAGGGACGAATTCACCCCTCCACTTT. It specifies CASSLGTNSPLHF.